The 8 T cell receptor beta chains listed next were all sequenced from one sample in a study of T-cell reconstitution after alpha-beta-depleted transplantation in children. The TCRbeta library was prepared with unique molecular identifiers. TCRdb re-analysed the PCR reads in MiXCR, keeping a single row per CDR3 protein. The sample has a few hundred thousand distinct CDR3 sequences, roughly 6.6% seen once. The sample consisted of PBMCs, taken before TCRalphabeta/CD19-depleted stem cell transplant. The origin of the receptors is a boy aged 2 to 10 with acute lymphoblastic leukemia, due to receive a stem cell transplant.

The rearrangement joins TRBV20-1 to TRBJ2-7; TRBD2 is a possible D gene (7 bases). Germline V gene sequence: CDR1 DFQATT, CDR2 SNEGSKA (reference sequence). V lost 0 bases, J lost 13 bases, and 16 bases lay in between. The CDR3 consists of 12 residues. The CDR3 here is CSARDHGGRDYF. The DNA of the CDR3 is TGCAGTGCTAGAGATCACGGGGGGCGCGATTACTTC.

In this sample, this clonotype turned up many times. The V call is TRBV7-9, the J call TRBJ2-2; possibly TRBD2 for D (6 bases). The CDR3 consists of 15 residues. V lost 4 bases to trimming and J lost 4 bases, with 13 bases between them. Germline V gene sequence: CDR1 SEHNR, CDR2 FQNEAQ (reference sequence). The CDR3: CASSYPSVVTGELFF. CDR3 DNA: TGTGCCAGCAGCTACCCTAGCGTTGTCACCGGGGAGCTGTTTTTT.

This clonotype has at least ten counts. The chain recombines TRBV9 with TRBJ2-1; 11 bases fit TRBD2. CDR1 is SGDLS and CDR2 is YYNGEE in the germline V gene. Trimming at V came to 3 bases and at J to 6 bases, leaving 5 bases not matched to a gene. There are 15 residues in the CDR3. The CDR3 protein is CASSDSGGAANEQFF. The CDR3 DNA follows: TGTGCCAGCAGCGATAGCGGGGGGGCTGCCAATGAGCAGTTCTTC.

This clonotype was detected many times. The chain recombines TRBV6-1 with TRBJ2-5, with 12 bases matching TRBD2. J lost 9 bases, V lost 4 bases, and 6 bases had no gene match. CDR1 MNHNS and CDR2 SASEGT come from the germline V gene. CDR3 length: 14 residues. DNA for the CDR3: TGTGCCAGCAGTGGACTAGCGGGGGTCCGGGCCCAGTACTTC. It encodes CASSGLAGVRAQYF.

This clonotype was recorded a few times. The chain couples TRBV5-5 to TRBJ2-7; 8 bases fit TRBD1. The germline CDR1 and CDR2 sequences are SGHKS and YYEKEE (reference sequence). The trim removed 0 bases at V and 4 bases at J, leaving 3 bases unmatched. This CDR3 spans 14 amino acids. Here the CDR3 reads CASSLEQGGYEQYF. CDR3 bases: TGTGCCAGCAGCTTGGAACAGGGGGGTTACGAGCAGTACTTC.

This clonotype was counted ten times or more. V usage is TRBV10-2 and J usage is TRBJ2-2; D is possibly TRBD1 or TRBD2 (5 bases each). The V and J ends lost 4 bases and 6 bases respectively, with 12 bases between them. The CDR3 covers 14 residues. The germline CDR1 and CDR2 sequences are WSHSY and SAAADI. For the CDR3, the DNA is TGCGCCAGCAGTGTAGGGGACGAGGCCGGGGAGCTGTTTTTT. Translation: CASSVGDEAGELFF.

In its sample, this clonotype was seen a few times. The CDR3 nucleotides are TGTGCCAGCAGCCTACGCCGGACTAGCGGGTACAATGAGCAGTTCTTC. It encodes CASSLRRTSGYNEQFF. V gene TRBV7-9 combines with J gene TRBJ2-1, with 11 nucleotides matching TRBD2. Germline V gives CDR1 SEHNR, CDR2 FQNEAQ (reference sequence). Germline trimming cut 5 bases from V and 4 bases from J; bases unmatched to any gene: 7. This CDR3 is 16 amino acids long.

This clonotype turned up a few times. The chain carries TRBV5-1 and TRBJ1-2, with D possibly being TRBD1 (6 bases). Per the germline V gene, CDR1 is SGHRS and CDR2 is YFSETQ. V gave up 0 bases and J gave up 7 bases, with 16 bases separating them. The length of the CDR3 is 15 residues. The CDR3: CASSLVQQGGSGYTF. The CDR3 DNA reads TGCGCCAGCAGCTTGGTTCAACAGGGTGGCAGTGGCTACACCTTC.